This T cell receptor beta chain stems from a study of beta chain features in type 1 diabetes. General study results and limits: Type 1 diabetes patients showed a moderate but significant shortening of TCRB CDR3s in all four CD4+ subsets. Cells expressing TCR highly could be over-represented by cDNA sequencing.

Reverse transcribing all isolated RNA meant expressed TCRB transcripts were sequenced. Clones were sequenced by immunoSEQ multiplex PCR, and TCRdb holds only the in-frame ones, with some missing. The sample carries under 400,000 clones, 10% to 15% recorded once. The CDR3 consists of 14 residues. Remarks on this clone: Its cognate antigen is unknown.

The receptor was derived from a woman in her late teens or twenties with type 1 diabetes. The V and J genes are TRBV21-1 and TRBJ2-7; TRBD2, as called in the table, went unchecked against the DNA. TRBV21-1 is a pseudogene locus. Sequencing used naive CD4+ T cells from blood. The CDR3 DNA reads TGTGCCAGCAGAGGCGGTCTCCCTATAGACGAGCAGTACTTC. It codes for CASRGGLPIDEQYF.